The rows below give T cell receptor beta chains drawn from one sample of a study of cytomegalovirus exposure and HLA in healthy donors. Some clones are missing from TCRdb's copy, which holds only in-frame ones; the method was immunoSEQ multiplex PCR. This table has over 80,000 clones, roughly 67% appearing once. Sequences were obtained from PBMCs. The receptors here all came from a boy aged 5-17 years in good health and CMV-seropositive. CDR3s include the opening cysteine and the closing phenylalanine or tryptophan. A D gene is named only where the DNA matches it firmly. Clone size appears in some rows only: once, few, many, or a class for an expanded clone.

V: TRBV15; J: TRBJ2-1; D: TRBD1; size: NA; DNA: TGTGCCACCAGAGGGACAGGAGAAGGAGAGCAGTTCTTC; CDR3: CATRGTGEGEQFF
V: TRBV4-3; J: TRBJ1-2; D: TRBD1; size: NA; DNA: TGCGCCAGCAGCCAAACGACCGGGACAGGGTTTTATGGCTACACCTTC; CDR3: CASSQTTGTGFYGYTF
V: TRBV28; J: TRBJ1-1; D: TRBD1; size: NA; DNA: TGTGCCAGCAGTTACCCCTGGACAGGTCCCATGAACACTGAAGCTTTCTTT; CDR3: CASSYPWTGPMNTEAFF
V: TRBV28; J: TRBJ1-2; D: TRBD1; size: NA; DNA: TGTGCCAGCAGGAGGACAGGATATTCTGCGGGGTATGGCTACACCTTC; CDR3: CASRRTGYSAGYGYTF
V: TRBV30; J: TRBJ2-7; D: NA; size: few; DNA: TGTGCCTGGAGTGCCAGAATGCCAACCTTCTCCTACGAGCAGTACTTC; CDR3: CAWSARMPTFSYEQYF
V: TRBV12-5; J: TRBJ1-6; D: TRBD1; size: NA; DNA: TGTGCTAGTGGCGATTTACAGGGGGGCGCCTATAATTCACCCCTCCACTTT; CDR3: CASGDLQGGAYNSPLHF
V: TRBV10-2; J: TRBJ1-1; D: NA; size: few; DNA: TGCGCCAGCAGTGAGTCGGCACGCCAGAACACTGAAGCTTTCTTT; CDR3: CASSESARQNTEAFF
V: TRBV6-5; J: TRBJ1-2; D: NA; size: NA; DNA: TGTGCCAGCAGTTCCCAGGGCATCGGTCGCGGCTACACCTTC; CDR3: CASSSQGIGRGYTF
V: TRBV2; J: TRBJ2-3; D: TRBD2; size: many; DNA: TGTGCCAGCAGTGAACTGGCTAGCGGGGGGTTTACAGATACGCAGTATTTT; CDR3: CASSELASGGFTDTQYF
V: TRBV19; J: TRBJ1-2; D: TRBD1; size: few; DNA: TGTGCCAAAAGATGGGGAACAGGGGGCAACTATGGCTACACCTTC; CDR3: CAKRWGTGGNYGYTF
V: TRBV5-4; J: TRBJ1-2; D: TRBD1; size: NA; DNA: TGTGCCAGCAGCTTCCGGGACAGGGATGCGAGGGGCTACACCTTC; CDR3: CASSFRDRDARGYTF
V: TRBV6-5; J: TRBJ1-2; D: NA; size: NA; DNA: TGTGCCAGCAGTTACGGGGAGGGACGTGGCTACACCTTC; CDR3: CASSYGEGRGYTF
V: TRBV12-5; J: TRBJ1-1; D: TRBD1; size: NA; DNA: TGTGCTAGTGGTCCCGGACAGGGGAACACTGAAGCTTTCTTT; CDR3: CASGPGQGNTEAFF
V: TRBV7-2; J: TRBJ2-3; D: TRBD2; size: NA; DNA: TGTGCCAGCAGCCAAACCCCGGGACTAGAGATCACAGATACGCAGTATTTT; CDR3: CASSQTPGLEITDTQYF
V: TRBV7-2; J: TRBJ1-2; D: NA; size: NA; DNA: TGTGCCAGCAGCGCGGACTTCTATGGCTACACCTTC; CDR3: CASSADFYGYTF
V: TRBV7-7; J: TRBJ2-5; D: NA; size: NA; DNA: TGTGCTAGCACCAAAGGGGGGGACCAAGAGACCCAGTACTTC; CDR3: CASTKGGDQETQYF